This T cell receptor (beta chain) came from a study of cytomegalovirus exposure and HLA in healthy donors. Study at large: The 120 or so validation repertoires were reported in a later analysis to have been generated on the same platform as the roughly 700 first-cohort repertoires. Findings and caveats of the study: The classifier was said to identify cytomegalovirus status with high specificity and sensitivity. About 150 TCR beta chains were listed as cytomegalovirus-associated.

V lost 2 bases, J lost 4 bases, and 4 bases stayed unmatched. The CDR3 loop spans 14 amino acids. Germline V CDR1 and CDR2: SGHNT, YYREEE (reference sequence). Assay: immunoSEQ multiplex PCR; the TCRdb copy retains only in-frame clones and omits some. The data show over 150,000 clones, more than 65% seen once. This clone was picked up one time. Its specificity is not known. This receptor was taken from a woman aged 25 to 45 in good health and CMV-seropositive. Sequenced input: PBMCs. The chain combines TRBV5-4 with TRBJ1-1; 8 bases map to TRBD1. The CDR3, as DNA: TGTGCCAGCAGCTTCAGGGGGCTGGGCACTGAAGCTTTCTTT. It yields the protein CASSFRGLGTEAFF.